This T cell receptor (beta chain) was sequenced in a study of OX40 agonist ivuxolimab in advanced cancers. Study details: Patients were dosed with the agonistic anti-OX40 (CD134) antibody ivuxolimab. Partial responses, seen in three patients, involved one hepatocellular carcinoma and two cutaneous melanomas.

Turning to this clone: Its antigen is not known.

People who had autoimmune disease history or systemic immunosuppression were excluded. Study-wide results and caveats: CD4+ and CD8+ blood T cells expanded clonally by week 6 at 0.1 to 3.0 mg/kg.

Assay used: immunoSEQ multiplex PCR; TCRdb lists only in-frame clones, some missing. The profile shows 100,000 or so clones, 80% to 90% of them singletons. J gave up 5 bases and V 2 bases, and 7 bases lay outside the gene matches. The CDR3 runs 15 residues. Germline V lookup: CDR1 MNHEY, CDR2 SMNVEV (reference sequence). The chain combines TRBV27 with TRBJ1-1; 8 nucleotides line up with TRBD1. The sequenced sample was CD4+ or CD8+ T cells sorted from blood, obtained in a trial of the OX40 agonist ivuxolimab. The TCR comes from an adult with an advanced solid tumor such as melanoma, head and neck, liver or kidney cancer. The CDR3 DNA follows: TGTGCCAGCAGTTTAGTCACAGGGGGTCGGACTGAAGCTTTCTTT. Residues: CASSLVTGGRTEAFF.